This T cell receptor (beta chain) is drawn from a study of identical twins. Template switching, a step in the protocol, added a universal primer site, and cDNA carried unique molecular identifiers. TCRdb passed the 5' RACE reads through MiXCR, listing each CDR3 protein once. Of hundreds of thousands of distinct CDR3 sequences in the sample, under 10% were seen once. After removal of 5 bases from V and 1 base from J, the junction contained 1 base not matched to a gene. CDR3 size: 13 residues. Looked up from germline, CDR1 is SGHTA and CDR2 is FQGNSA. This clonotype was observed at least ten times. The sample was also reused in another study, on yellow fever vaccine responses in identical twins.

The sequence derives from a woman aged 18-29 years in good health. The sequenced sample was memory (CD45RO+) T cells sorted from blood. The chain recombines TRBV7-2 with TRBJ1-1; 7 nucleotides match TRBD1. The CDR3 bases are TGTGCCAGCAGCACAGGGGCGAACACTGAAGCTTTCTTT. This encodes CASSTGANTEAFF. The variable domain in full, with the rest retrieved from reference TRBV7-2 and TRBJ1-1, is GAGVSQSPSNKVTEKGKDVELRCDPISGHTALYWYRQSLGQGLEFLIYFQGNSAPDKSGLPSDRFSAERTGGSVSTLTIQRTQQEDSAVYLCASSTGANTEAFFGQGTRLTVV.